Listed here are 11 T cell receptor beta chains from one sample, sequenced in a study of OX40 agonist ivuxolimab in advanced cancers. The protocol was immunoSEQ multiplex PCR, while the TCRdb copy is restricted to in-frame clones and leaves out a portion. This sample carries 46,000 or so clones, 60% to 80% of them seen once, and the ten largest clones take around 2.5%. The sequenced sample was CD4+ or CD8+ T cells sorted from blood, obtained in a trial of the OX40 agonist ivuxolimab. All receptors come from an adult with an advanced solid tumor such as melanoma, head and neck, liver or kidney cancer.

The genes are TRBV6-5 and TRBJ1-5; D gene unclear. Germline V gene sequence: CDR1 MNHEY, CDR2 SVGAGI. V was cut by 6 bases and J by 4 bases, with 7 bases left in between. The CDR3 loop spans 12 amino acids. Here the CDR3 reads CASSPPNQPQHF. DNA of the CDR3: TGTGCCAGCAGCCCCCCTAATCAGCCCCAGCATTTT.

The chain combines TRBV5-1 with TRBJ2-2; D call uncertain. This CDR3 comprises 17 residues. Germline loops: CDR1 SGHRS, CDR2 YFSETQ. V lost 4 bases to trimming and J lost 7 bases, with 23 bases between them. The CDR3 region has the DNA TGCGCCAGCAGCCCGACCCCAGCCCTTGAACTTGGCGGGGAGCTGTTTTTT. This sequence encodes CASSPTPALELGGELFF.

The chain has TRBV6-1 and TRBJ1-5, with D perhaps matching TRBD1 (5 bases). This CDR3 has 15 amino acids. Germline V gene data show CDR1 as MNHNS and CDR2 as SASEGT. The V gene lost 2 bases and the J gene lost 1 base, with 9 bases spanning the gap. This chain's CDR3 is CASSEQGISNQPQHF. CDR3 nucleotides: TGTGCCAGCAGTGAACAGGGTATAAGCAATCAGCCCCAGCATTTT.

The chain links TRBV6-7 to TRBJ1-5, with D maybe TRBD1 (5 bases). TRBV6-7 qualifies as an ORF whose function is uncertain. V lost 0 bases and J lost 7, with 16 bases in between. This CDR3 is 16 amino acids long. This CDR3 reads CASSYSNGTGLQPQHF. CDR3 bases: TGTGCCAGCAGTTACTCGAATGGTACAGGTCTCCAGCCCCAGCATTTT.

The CDR3 coding sequence is TGTGCCAGCAGCTTAGAGAGGGGGCGAGGCTACACCTTC. Translated: CASSLERGRGYTF. The V call is TRBV11-2, the J call TRBJ1-2, with 7 positions matching TRBD1. J was trimmed by 8 bases and V by 0 bases; bases with no gene match: 3. Germline lookup yields CDR1 SGHAT and CDR2 FQNNGV. This CDR3 contains 13 residues.

The V and J genes are TRBV29-1 and TRBJ1-2; 10 bases are shared with TRBD1. The germline gives CDR1 SQVTM, CDR2 ANQGSEA. This CDR3 region has 15 residues. With V trimmed by 5 bases and J by 8 bases, 14 bases remained unmatched. The CDR3 DNA is TGCAGCGTTCCGGGACAGGGGCCTAAGGGGGGGGGCTACACCTTC. Translation gives CSVPGQGPKGGGYTF.

This chain links TRBV11-3 with TRBJ2-1; D is ambiguous. The CDR3 loop spans 13 amino acids. Germline CDR1 SGHNT, CDR2 YENEEA. The V end was cut by 3 bases, the J end by 4 bases, with 7 bases between. The CDR3 loop reads CASSFGGYNEQFF. The CDR3 DNA follows: TGTGCCAGCAGCTTTGGCGGATACAATGAGCAGTTCTTC.

The V and J genes are TRBV5-1 and TRBJ2-7; 11 nucleotides align to TRBD1. Per germline, CDR1 SGHRS and CDR2 YFSETQ. The CDR3 has 14 amino acids. The V and J ends lost 2 bases and 5 bases, in that order; junction bases with no gene match: 3. CDR3 sequence: CASSFRGQGDEQYF. CDR3 DNA sequence: TGCGCCAGCAGCTTCAGGGGACAGGGGGACGAGCAGTACTTC. The complete variable domain, with remaining parts taken from reference TRBV5-1 and TRBJ2-7, reads KAGVTQTPRYLIKTRGQQVTLSCSPISGHRSVSWYQQTPGQGLQFLFEYFSETQRNKGNFPGRFSGRQFSNSRSEMNVSTLELGDSALYLCASSFRGQGDEQYFGPGTRLTVT.

In this sample, this clone turned up a few times. The chain couples TRBV29-1 to TRBJ2-2; 8 nucleotides line up with TRBD1. CDR1 and CDR2 from the germline V gene are SQVTM and ANQGSEA. The CDR3 runs 13 residues. The junction had 3 bases not matched to a gene; V was cut back by 3 bases and J by 6 bases. CDR3 bases: TGCAGCGTTGATCAGGGGGCGGCCGGGGAGCTGTTTTTT. It yields the protein CSVDQGAAGELFF.

The chain carries TRBV28 and TRBJ2-4, with 11 bases fitting TRBD1. This CDR3 has 14 amino acids. Germline CDR1 MDHEN, CDR2 SYDVKM. Trimming removed 10 bases from V and 2 bases from J; junction bases left unmatched: 4. This chain's CDR3 is CATWTGGSKNIQYF. In DNA, the CDR3 is TGTGCCACCTGGACAGGGGGCTCCAAAAACATTCAGTACTTC.

CDR3 DNA: TGTGCCAGCAACAGGGGACCTAACTATGGCTACACCTTC. This translates into CASNRGPNYGYTF. V usage is TRBV6-5 and J usage is TRBJ1-2; 7 nucleotides line up with TRBD1. J lost 0 bases, V lost 7 bases, and 2 bases had no gene match. There are 13 residues in the CDR3. Germline values: CDR1 MNHEY, CDR2 SVGAGI.